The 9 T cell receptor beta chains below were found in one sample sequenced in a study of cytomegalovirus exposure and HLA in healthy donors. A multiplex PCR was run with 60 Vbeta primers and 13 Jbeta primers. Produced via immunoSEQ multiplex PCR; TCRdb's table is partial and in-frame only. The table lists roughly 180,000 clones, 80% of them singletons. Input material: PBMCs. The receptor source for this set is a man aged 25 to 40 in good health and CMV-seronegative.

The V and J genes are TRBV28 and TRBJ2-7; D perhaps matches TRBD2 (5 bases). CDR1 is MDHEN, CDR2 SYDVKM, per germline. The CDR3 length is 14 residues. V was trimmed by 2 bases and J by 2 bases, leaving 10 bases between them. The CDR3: CASSLTSGPYEQYF. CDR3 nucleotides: TGTGCCAGCAGTTTAACCAGCGGTCCCTACGAGCAGTACTTC.

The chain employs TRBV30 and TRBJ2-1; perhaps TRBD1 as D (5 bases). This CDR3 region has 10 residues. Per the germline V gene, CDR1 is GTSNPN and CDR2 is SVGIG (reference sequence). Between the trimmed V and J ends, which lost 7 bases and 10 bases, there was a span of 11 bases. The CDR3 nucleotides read TGTGCCTCAAGACAGAAAGAGCAGTTCTTC. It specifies CASRQKEQFF.

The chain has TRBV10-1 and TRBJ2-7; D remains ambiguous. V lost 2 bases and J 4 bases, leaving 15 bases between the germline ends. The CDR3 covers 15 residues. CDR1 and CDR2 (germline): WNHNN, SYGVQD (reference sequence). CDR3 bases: TGCGCCAGCAGTGAGGGGCAGTCCCCCTGGTACGAGCAGTACTTC. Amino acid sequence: CASSEGQSPWYEQYF.

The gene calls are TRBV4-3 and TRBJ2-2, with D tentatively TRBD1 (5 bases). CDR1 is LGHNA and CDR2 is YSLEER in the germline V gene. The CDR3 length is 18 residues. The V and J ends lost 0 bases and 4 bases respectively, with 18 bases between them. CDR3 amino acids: CASSQDPPDTLATGELFF. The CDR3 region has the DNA TGCGCCAGCAGCCAAGATCCGCCGGACACCCTGGCCACCGGGGAGCTGTTTTTT.

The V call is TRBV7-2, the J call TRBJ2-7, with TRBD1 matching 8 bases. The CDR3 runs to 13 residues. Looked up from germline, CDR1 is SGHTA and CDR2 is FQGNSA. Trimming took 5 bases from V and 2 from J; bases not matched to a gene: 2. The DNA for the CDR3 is TGTGCCAGCAGCCGGGACAGGACCTACGAGCAGTACTTC. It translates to CASSRDRTYEQYF.

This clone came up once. The CDR3 protein is CASSIATGQNYEQYF. As DNA, the CDR3 is TGTGCCAGTAGTATAGCCACCGGACAGAACTACGAGCAGTACTTC. The chain recombines TRBV19 with TRBJ2-7; the D gene is possibly TRBD1 (6 bases). V was pared by 1 base and J by 3 bases, with 13 bases between. This CDR3 comprises 15 residues. Germline V gene lookup returns CDR1 LNHDA and CDR2 SQIVND (reference sequence).

The CDR3 DNA is TGTGCCCAAAAAGGGGCGGGAGGGCCTAACGAGCAGTACTTC. Amino acid sequence: CAQKGAGGPNEQYF. This sequence joins TRBV30 and TRBJ2-7; 9 bases map to TRBD2. Per germline, CDR1 GTSNPN and CDR2 SVGIG (reference sequence). Trimming took 8 bases from V and 5 from J; bases not matched to a gene: 13. This CDR3 contains 14 residues.

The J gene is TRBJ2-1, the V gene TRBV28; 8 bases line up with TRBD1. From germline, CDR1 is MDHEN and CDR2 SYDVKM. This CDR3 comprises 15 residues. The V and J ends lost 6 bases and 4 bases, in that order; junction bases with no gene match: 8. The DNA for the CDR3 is TGTGCCAGCAGGCCCCAGGGGGCGATTTACAATGAGCAGTTCTTC. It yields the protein CASRPQGAIYNEQFF.

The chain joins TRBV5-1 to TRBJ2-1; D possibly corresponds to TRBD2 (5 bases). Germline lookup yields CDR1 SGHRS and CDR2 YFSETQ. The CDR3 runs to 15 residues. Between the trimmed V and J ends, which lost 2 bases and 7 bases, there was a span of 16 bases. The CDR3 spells CASSFLSGMGNEQFF. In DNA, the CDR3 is TGCGCCAGCAGCTTTCTTTCCGGGATGGGGAATGAGCAGTTCTTC.